The 19 T cell receptor beta chains below come from one sample, sequenced in a study of low-dose radiotherapy and immunotherapy resistance in tumors. Primers targeting TRAV and TRBV primed first-strand cDNA, covering alpha and beta chains. With a V-primer adapter and a constant-region primer, TCRs were amplified for roughly 18 PCR cycles. TCRdb processed the reads anew with MiXCR; each CDR3 protein has one entry. In the table there are fewer than 90,000 distinct CDR3 sequences, approximately 20% of which are singletons. This sample's time point: before trial treatment. Sequencing was performed on PBMCs, taken before treatment. Source of these receptors: a male donor with prostate cancer.

This clonotype was found many times. V usage is TRBV5-6 and J usage is TRBJ2-7; perhaps TRBD2 as D (5 bases). The CDR3 sequence is 18 residues long. Trimming took 2 bases from V and 1 from J, leaving 22 bases between them. CDR1 is SGHDT, CDR2 YYEEEE, per germline. The CDR3 region has the DNA TGTGCCAGCAGCTTTGTGGTTGGGTTGGGAGTAGCGTCCTACGAGCAGTACTTC. Residues: CASSFVVGLGVASYEQYF.

The chain combines TRBV19 with TRBJ1-5; no clear D. V was clipped by 3 bases and J by 7 bases, with 16 bases between them. Germline V gene data show CDR1 as LNHDA and CDR2 as SQIVND (reference sequence). The CDR3 totals 15 residues. CDR3 DNA sequence: TGTGCCAGTAGTATGTGGACGGCTAATGCGCAGCCCCAGCATTTT. Amino acids: CASSMWTANAQPQHF.

This clonotype appeared many times. The chain uses TRBV6-5 and TRBJ2-5; tentative D call: TRBD2 (6 bases). The CDR3 has 15 residues. Trimming stripped 0 bases from V and 4 bases from J, with 12 bases between. CDR1 MNHEY and CDR2 SVGAGI come from the germline V gene. CDR3 DNA: TGTGCCAGCAGTTACTCGAGACGGGGGACAGAGACCCAGTACTTC. Its protein is CASSYSRRGTETQYF.

Regarding this clonotype: This clone may be a read error of a much larger clone one base away. The rearrangement joins TRBV6-2 or TRBV6-3 to TRBJ2-1; D unclear. CDR3 size: 13 residues. The germline CDR1 and CDR2 sequences are MNHEY and SVGEGT. V was pared by 2 bases and J by 5 bases, with 7 bases between. The CDR3 spells CASSYPPNNEQFF. CDR3 nucleotide sequence: TGTGCCAGCAGTTACCCTCCAAACAATGAGCAGTTCTTC.

This clonotype was seen ten or more times. This chain links TRBV6-5 with TRBJ2-7; 10 bases line up with TRBD2. J gave up 4 bases and V 6 bases, and 6 bases lay outside the gene matches. There are 14 residues in the CDR3. Germline V gives CDR1 MNHEY, CDR2 SVGAGI. Here the CDR3 DNA reads TGTGCCAGCAGCCCGGGACTAGCGCTATACGAGCAGTACTTC. This codes for CASSPGLALYEQYF.

This clonotype was seen at least ten times. The rearrangement joins TRBV12-3 or TRBV12-4 to TRBJ2-2, with D uncertain. The CDR3 spans 10 residues. V lost 1 base and J 16 bases, leaving 7 bases between the germline ends. CDR3 residues: CASSLDRPFF. The CDR3 bases are TGTGCCAGCAGTTTAGACCGTCCGTTTTTT.

This clonotype was counted a few times. A read error is possible here, since a much larger clone lies one base away. This CDR3 reads CSATEGGGGSFSYNEQYF. The CDR3 DNA reads TGCAGTGCTACAGAAGGCGGCGGGGGCTCCTTCTCCTACAATGAGCAGTACTTC. V is TRBV20-1 and J is TRBJ2-5; the D gene is possibly TRBD2 (7 bases). In germline, CDR1 is DFQATT, CDR2 SNEGSKA (reference sequence). V lost 4 bases and J 11 bases, leaving 35 bases between the germline ends. The length of the CDR3 is 18 residues.

This clonotype was seen at least ten times. This chain joins TRBV27 and TRBJ2-5, with unresolved D. The V gene lost 3 bases and the J gene lost 2 bases, with 10 bases spanning the gap. CDR3 size: 14 residues. From germline, CDR1 is MNHEY and CDR2 SMNVEV (reference sequence). CDR3 region: CASSFTGPQETQYF. The DNA for the CDR3 is TGTGCCAGCAGTTTTACCGGCCCTCAAGAGACCCAGTACTTC.

J is TRBJ2-7 and V is TRBV7-9, with no clear D. The CDR3 runs to 14 residues. From germline, CDR1 is SEHNR and CDR2 FQNEAQ (reference sequence). The V end was cut by 5 bases, the J end by 2 bases, with 13 bases between. Here the CDR3 reads CASSPPSAAYEQYF. The CDR3 DNA reads as TGTGCCAGCAGCCCTCCCAGCGCGGCCTACGAGCAGTACTTC.

This clonotype was counted at least ten times. This chain joins TRBV11-1 and TRBJ2-4; 10 positions agree with TRBD1. Germline trimming cut 4 bases from V and 1 base from J; bases unmatched to any gene: 7. The CDR3 sequence is 17 residues long. Germline CDR1 and CDR2: SGHAT and FQDESV (reference sequence). DNA for the CDR3: TGTGCCAGCAGCTCCGCCGGGACAGGGGTGGCCAAAAACATTCAGTACTTC. Residues: CASSSAGTGVAKNIQYF.

Concerning this clonotype: This likely stems from a read error, as it lies one base from a far larger clone. This sequence joins TRBV12-5 and TRBJ2-4; the D gene is possibly TRBD2 (6 bases). The CDR3 is 17 amino acids. The germline gives CDR1 LGHNT, CDR2 FRNRAP. Trimming shortened V by 0 bases and J by 13 bases, and 25 bases separated the two germline ends. The CDR3 loop is CASGLVGAAGPINEQYF. CDR3 DNA sequence: TGTGCTAGTGGTTTGGTTGGAGCGGCGGGACCTATCAATGAGCAGTACTTC.

This clonotype was seen ten or more times. CDR3 in DNA: TGTGCCAGCAGCAGAGGGGGTCTAGACTACAATGAGCAGTTCTTC. This codes for CASSRGGLDYNEQFF. This chain joins TRBV7-2 and TRBJ2-1; D is perhaps TRBD1 (6 bases). Trimming removed 5 bases from V and 3 bases from J, with 14 bases in between. The CDR3 sequence is 15 residues long. CDR1 SGHTA and CDR2 FQGNSA come from the germline V gene.

In regard to this clonotype: At one boundary the junction diverges from the germline segment, which might be a read error. The chain is built from TRBV19 and TRBJ1-5; D not resolved. Per the germline V gene, CDR1 is LNHDA and CDR2 is SQIVND (reference sequence). The CDR3 contains 15 residues. CDR3 DNA: TGTGCCAGTAGTATAGTGTCAGGACGGGGTCAGCGCCAGCATTTT. Translating it yields CASSIVSGRGQRQHF.

There are many counts of this clonotype. V usage is TRBV12-3 or TRBV12-4 and J usage is TRBJ1-4, with D unresolved. The CDR3 covers 16 residues. Between the trimmed V and J ends, which lost 3 bases and 0 bases, there was a span of 11 bases. The CDR3 region has the DNA TGTGCCAGCAGTTTGGTTTTATCAGCAACTAATGAAAAACTGTTTTTT. Amino acids: CASSLVLSATNEKLFF.

This clonotype was detected many times. The chain employs TRBV11-2 and TRBJ2-1; 10 bases are a match to TRBD1. Germline lookup yields CDR1 SGHAT and CDR2 FQNNGV. The CDR3 sequence is 14 residues long. The J segment lost 6 bases and the V segment lost 4 bases, leaving 3 bases of the junction unmatched. CDR3 loop: CASSSWTGGNEQFF. DNA for the CDR3: TGTGCCAGCAGCTCATGGACAGGGGGCAATGAGCAGTTCTTC.

This clonotype has at least ten counts. The chain carries TRBV7-8 and TRBJ1-4; the D is unclear. The CDR3 is 14 residues long. V was cut by 5 bases and J by 4 bases, with 11 bases left in between. From germline, CDR1 is SGHVS and CDR2 FQNEAQ. The CDR3, as DNA: TGTGCCAGCAGCCCCCGAACCTATAATGAAAAACTGTTTTTT. Its translation is CASSPRTYNEKLFF.

Many counts were recorded for this clonotype. This rearrangement joins TRBV6-1 to TRBJ1-4, with a weak D call TRBD1 (6 bases). Looked up from germline, CDR1 is MNHNS and CDR2 is SASEGT. The V end lost 2 bases, the J end lost 8 bases, and 12 bases lay between the germline ends. This CDR3 comprises 14 residues. For the CDR3, the DNA is TGTGCCAGCAGTGAATTACAGGGCTACGAAAAACTGTTTTTT. Protein sequence: CASSELQGYEKLFF.

The chain employs TRBV11-2 and TRBJ1-1; D ambiguous. Trimming took 6 bases from V and 0 from J, leaving 11 bases between them. The CDR3 loop spans 14 amino acids. The V gene's germline CDR1 is SGHAT and CDR2 FQNNGV. CDR3 DNA sequence: TGTGCCAGCAGACCCGGATACGTGAACACTGAAGCTTTCTTT. Protein product: CASRPGYVNTEAFF.

This clonotype showed up many times. The V and J genes are TRBV11-2 and TRBJ2-5, with 12 nucleotides matching TRBD2. V was clipped by 4 bases and J by 4 bases; unmatched bases: 4. This CDR3 has 15 residues. CDR1 is SGHAT and CDR2 is FQNNGV in the germline V gene. The CDR3 DNA sequence: TGTGCCAGCAGCTCCCGACTAGCGGGAGTAGAGACCCAGTACTTC. It yields the protein CASSSRLAGVETQYF.